This T cell receptor beta chain was sequenced in a study of T-cell reconstitution after alpha-beta-depleted transplantation in children. Notes on the study in general: The high TCRbeta diversity at day 60 in some patients came from surviving recipient T cells and thymic progenitors. Roughly two months post-transplant, alpha-beta T cells reportedly originated from several hundred graft clones that had expanded. One year after transplant, T-cell counts and diversity came mostly from newly produced T cells.

Unique molecular identifiers were incorporated during preparation of the TCRbeta library. Each CDR3 protein is one row after TCRdb ran MiXCR on the PCR reads. The sample contains a few hundred thousand distinct CDR3 sequences, roughly 30% of which appear only once. The sample holds a few counts of this clonotype. Antigen: not known. This specimen was PBMCs, taken before TCRalphabeta/CD19-depleted stem cell transplant. This TCR derives from a boy under three years old with Wiskott-Aldrich syndrome, due to receive a stem cell transplant.

The CDR3: CASSLSENIQYF. CDR3 nucleotide sequence: TGTGCCAGCAGTTTATCCGAAAACATTCAGTACTTC. This chain joins TRBV12-3 or TRBV12-4 and TRBJ2-4; D remains unclear. The V end was cut by 2 bases, the J end by 5 bases, with 4 bases between. The CDR3 is 12 amino acids.